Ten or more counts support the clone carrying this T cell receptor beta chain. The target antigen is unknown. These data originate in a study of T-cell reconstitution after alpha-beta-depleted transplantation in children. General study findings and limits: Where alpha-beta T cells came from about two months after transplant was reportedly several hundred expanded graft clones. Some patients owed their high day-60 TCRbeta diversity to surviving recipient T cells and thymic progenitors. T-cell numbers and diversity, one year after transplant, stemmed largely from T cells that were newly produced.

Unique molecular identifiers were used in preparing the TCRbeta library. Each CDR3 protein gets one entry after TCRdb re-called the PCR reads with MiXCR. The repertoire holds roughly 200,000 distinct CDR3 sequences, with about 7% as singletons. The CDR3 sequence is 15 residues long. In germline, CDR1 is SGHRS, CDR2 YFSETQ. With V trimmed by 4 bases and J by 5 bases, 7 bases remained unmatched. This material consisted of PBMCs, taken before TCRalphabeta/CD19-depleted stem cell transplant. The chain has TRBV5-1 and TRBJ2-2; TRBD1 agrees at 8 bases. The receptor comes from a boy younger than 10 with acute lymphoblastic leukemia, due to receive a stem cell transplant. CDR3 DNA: TGCGCCAGCAGCACTCAGGGGGCGCGGACCGGGGAGCTGTTTTTT. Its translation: CASSTQGARTGELFF.